This T cell receptor beta chain was profiled in a study of PD-L1 blockade in urothelial cancer. Study-wide context: About 85% of the roughly 30 patients were males with bladder-origin urothelial cancer. Blood analyses occurred 3 weeks (second dose) and 6 weeks post treatment start. Peripheral blood specimens exhibited a median yield of around 150,000 T cells. Study results and limitations: TCR clonality was measured in pretreatment peripheral blood. Clonality below the median predicted better survival.

For this clone: No antigen is known for it.

Time point given: pretreatment peripheral blood. This table comes from immunoSEQ multiplex PCR, and its TCRdb copy is limited to in-frame clones, with some not included. Altogether some 45,000 clones are present, 80% being singletons, with the ten largest covering around 15%. The specimen was PBMCs, collected around atezolizumab (anti-PD-L1) treatment. The sequence was obtained from a man in his 60s with urothelial cancer.

The chain's CDR3 is CASRPGPQGEAFF. The CDR3 nucleotides read TGTGCCAGTAGGCCCGGCCCCCAGGGGGAAGCTTTCTTT. This chain uses TRBV19 with TRBJ1-1; a possible D gene is TRBD1 (6 bases). CDR3 length: 13 residues. Germline loops: CDR1 LNHDA, CDR2 SQIVND (reference sequence). V was shortened by 6 bases and J by 8 bases, with 16 bases between the two germline ends.